These 24 T cell receptor beta chains came from one sample sequenced in a study of blood T cell repertoires in COVID-19 (TCRdb year 2020). Libraries were prepared through the immunoSEQ multiplex PCR assay. TCRdb holds this immuneACCESS table with in-frame rearrangements only. Some clones are missing; in checked studies, unresolved V genes explain under half, and the rest has no known cause. This sample holds roughly 230,000 clones; roughly 90% were observed only once. The ten top clones hold less than 4.5% of the sample. The sequenced sample consisted of PBMCs or T cells enriched from blood (not recorded which). Receptors originate from a young woman with acute COVID-19.

J is TRBJ1-2 and V is TRBV5-6, with a tentative D call TRBD1 (5 bases). The V gene lost 5 bases and the J gene lost 4 bases, with 12 bases spanning the gap. The CDR3 spans 13 residues. Germline V gene data show CDR1 as SGHDT and CDR2 as YYEEEE. CDR3 residues: CASRYQGLYGYTF. The CDR3, as DNA: TGTGCCAGCAGATATCAGGGCCTCTATGGCTACACCTTC.

This clone is a singleton in its sample. The rearrangement links TRBV19 to TRBJ1-2; no clear D. The germline gives CDR1 LNHDA, CDR2 SQIVND (reference sequence). The CDR3 is made up of 14 amino acids. Trimming removed 8 bases from V and 0 bases from J, with 13 bases in between. The CDR3 bases are TGTGCCAGTGGCCGGACGGGAGCTAACTATGGCTACACCTTC. The encoded protein is CASGRTGANYGYTF.

This rearrangement joins TRBV16 to TRBJ2-1; tentative D call: TRBD1 (6 bases). Trimming left V 1 base short and J 6 bases short, with 10 bases between. The CDR3 loop spans 14 amino acids. Germline CDR1 reads KGHSY; CDR2 reads FQNENV. This chain's CDR3 is CASSQYLQGNEQFF. For the CDR3, the DNA is TGTGCCAGCAGCCAATACCTACAGGGCAATGAGCAGTTCTTC.

The CDR3 protein is CASSLENYQPQHF. The CDR3, as DNA: TGTGCCAGCAGCTTAGAAAACTATCAGCCCCAGCATTTT. The V gene is TRBV7-8, the J gene TRBJ1-5; D is ambiguous. V was cut by 1 base and J by 5 bases, with 6 bases left in between. The CDR3 has 13 residues. From germline, CDR1 is SGHVS and CDR2 FQNEAQ.

This chain links TRBV7-9 with TRBJ2-7, with 9 positions matching TRBD2. Trimming cost V 5 bases and J 7 bases; bases outside gene matches: 15. CDR3 size: 16 residues. Germline lookup yields CDR1 SEHNR and CDR2 FQNEAQ (reference sequence). The CDR3 sequence is CASSTPLASGVGEQYF. The CDR3 DNA follows: TGTGCCAGCAGCACCCCTCTTGCTAGCGGGGTTGGAGAGCAGTACTTC.

The CDR3 protein is CASSRQGTAYEQYF. CDR3 coding DNA: TGTGCCAGCAGCCGACAGGGGACTGCCTACGAGCAGTACTTC. V and J are TRBV2 and TRBJ2-7; TRBD1 matches at 8 bases. This CDR3 comprises 14 residues. Germline loops: CDR1 SNHLY, CDR2 FYNNEI. Trimming removed 6 bases from V and 2 bases from J; junction bases left unmatched: 6.

A word on this clone: Other DNA sequences in the sample encode the same CDR3. V gene TRBV2 combines with J gene TRBJ1-5; 7 nucleotides match TRBD1. Germline CDR1 and CDR2: SNHLY and FYNNEI. The CDR3 covers 14 residues. V dropped 6 bases and J dropped 0; count of bases not matched to a gene: 2. In DNA form, the CDR3 reads TGTGCCAGCAGCGACAGGGATAGCAATCAGCCCCAGCATTTT. Translating it yields CASSDRDSNQPQHF.

The rearrangement joins TRBV7-2 to TRBJ2-7, with TRBD2 as a possible D gene (5 bases). The ends were cut back, 6 bases at V and 3 bases at J, with 18 bases in the middle. Germline V gene data show CDR1 as SGHTA and CDR2 as FQGNSA. The CDR3 totals 15 residues. The CDR3 DNA reads TGTGCCAGCAGTTCTTTTATCGGAGGAAGCTACGAGCAGTACTTC. As protein: CASSSFIGGSYEQYF. Full variable domain (outside the CDR3, taken from reference TRBV7-2 and TRBJ2-7): GAGVSQSPSNKVTEKGKDVELRCDPISGHTALYWYRQSLGQGLEFLIYFQGNSAPDKSGLPSDRFSAERTGGSVSTLTIQRTQQEDSAVYLCASSSFIGGSYEQYFGPGTRLTVT.

DNA for the CDR3: TGTGCCAGCAGCTTGACAGGGACTGAGCAGTTCTTC. Translated: CASSLTGTEQFF. The chain recombines TRBV5-8 with TRBJ2-1; TRBD1 is a possible D gene (6 bases). V dropped 1 base and J dropped 9 bases, with 8 bases sitting between them. Germline CDR1 reads SGHTS; CDR2 reads YDEGEE. The CDR3 covers 12 residues. The full variable domain, its missing parts supplied by reference TRBV5-8 and TRBJ2-1, is EAGVTQSPTHLIKTRGQQATLRCSPISGHTSVYWYQQALGLGLQFLLWYDEGEERNRGNFPPRFSGRQFPNYSSELNVNALELEDSALYLCASSLTGTEQFFGPGTRLTVL.

The chain uses TRBV25-1 and TRBJ2-1; 8 bases match TRBD1. The CDR3 contains 15 residues. Germline CDR1 reads MGHDK; CDR2 reads SYGVNS. V lost 5 bases, J lost 9 bases, and 12 bases stayed unmatched. CDR3 in DNA: TGTGCCAGCAGTACCTGGCTGGACAGGGCGGGTGAGCAGTTCTTC. Translating it yields CASSTWLDRAGEQFF. Together with reference TRBV25-1 and TRBJ2-1, the CDR3 gives the full variable domain: EADIYQTPRYLVIGTGKKITLECSQTMGHDKMYWYQQDPGMELHLIHYSYGVNSTEKGDLSSESTVSRIRTEHFPLTLESARPSHTSQYLCASSTWLDRAGEQFFGPGTRLTVL.

The DNA of the CDR3 is TGCGCCAGCAGCCAAATGGGCGGGACTAATGAAAAACTGTTTTTT. Encoded protein: CASSQMGGTNEKLFF. This chain joins TRBV4-1 and TRBJ1-4; no definite D call. Germline values: CDR1 MGHRA, CDR2 YSYEKL. CDR3 length: 15 residues. Trimming took 2 bases from V and 2 from J, leaving 9 bases between them.

This clone was seen more than once but under ten times. This specimen includes other DNA sequences encoding the same CDR3. The V gene is TRBV5-1, the J gene TRBJ2-1; 7 positions agree with TRBD2. The CDR3 loop spans 14 amino acids. Germline values: CDR1 SGHRS, CDR2 YFSETQ. V gave up 7 bases and J gave up 1 base; unmatched junction bases: 5. CDR3 residues: CASSLGGSYNEQFF. In DNA, the CDR3 is TGCGCCAGCTCTCTCGGGGGGTCCTACAATGAGCAGTTCTTC.

V gene TRBV24-1 combines with J gene TRBJ2-2; 7 nucleotides align to TRBD1. Trimming cost V 4 bases and J 5 bases; bases outside gene matches: 6. The CDR3 consists of 15 residues. CDR1 and CDR2 (germline): KGHDR, SFDVKD. The CDR3 spells CATSDTGEITGELFF. The CDR3, as DNA: TGTGCCACCAGTGACACAGGGGAGATAACCGGGGAGCTGTTTTTT.

CDR3 nucleotides: TGTGCCATCAGTGAGATTGTGGGACAGGCGGTCACCGGGGAGCTGTTTTTT. This codes for CAISEIVGQAVTGELFF. This chain joins TRBV10-3 and TRBJ2-2, with 8 nucleotides matching TRBD1. The CDR3 sequence is 17 residues long. CDR1 and CDR2 (germline): ENHRY, SYGVKD. V lost 2 bases to trimming and J lost 4 bases; unmatched junction nucleotides: 9.

The chain carries TRBV27 and TRBJ1-6; no clear D. The V and J ends lost 3 bases and 7 bases respectively, with 7 bases between them. Germline V gene lookup returns CDR1 MNHEY and CDR2 SMNVEV (reference sequence). The CDR3 extends over 13 amino acids. The CDR3 DNA is TGTGCCAGCAGTTTCTCACAAAATTCACCCCTCCACTTT. Translation: CASSFSQNSPLHF.

In nucleotides, the CDR3 is TGTGCCAGCAGCCCCCGGACAGCGAAGAATGAAGCTTTCTTT. It translates to CASSPRTAKNEAFF. The rearrangement joins TRBV13 to TRBJ1-1, with D possibly being TRBD1 (6 bases). V shed 5 bases and J shed 7 bases, with 17 bases lying between them. CDR1 PRHDT and CDR2 FYEKMQ come from the germline V gene (reference sequence). The CDR3 is 14 amino acids.

This clone has a single count. The CDR3 coding sequence is TGTGCCAGCAGCCAAGAGTTAAGGGGGCCGGCTGGAAACACCATATATTTT. The encoded protein is CASSQELRGPAGNTIYF. This chain links TRBV4-2 with TRBJ1-3; TRBD1 agrees at 7 bases. Germline assignment: CDR1 LGHNA and CDR2 YNFKEQ. The ends lost 0 bases at V and 2 bases at J; junction bases unmatched: 7. There are 17 residues in the CDR3.

This clone was observed a few times. The V and J genes are TRBV10-1 and TRBJ2-7; 7 nucleotides agree with TRBD1. V lost 6 bases to trimming and J lost 0 bases; unmatched junction nucleotides: 5. This CDR3 has 14 residues. In germline, CDR1 is WNHNN, CDR2 SYGVQD (reference sequence). CDR3 protein: CASSRTGLSYEQYF. Written as DNA, the CDR3 is TGCGCCAGCAGCCGGACAGGTCTCTCCTACGAGCAGTACTTC.

The chain links TRBV9 to TRBJ1-1, with D possibly matching TRBD1 (6 bases). Germline lookup yields CDR1 SGDLS and CDR2 YYNGEE. The CDR3 totals 15 residues. Trimming stripped 3 bases from V and 3 bases from J, with 15 bases between. CDR3 loop: CASSAGIQGDTEAFF. DNA for the CDR3: TGTGCCAGCAGCGCGGGTATACAGGGAGACACTGAAGCTTTCTTT.

This clone was counted a single time. This rearrangement joins TRBV5-5 to TRBJ1-2, with 7 bases identical to TRBD1. Per germline, CDR1 SGHKS and CDR2 YYEKEE (reference sequence). V was clipped by 0 bases and J by 4 bases; unmatched bases: 6. This CDR3 contains 15 residues. CDR3 region: CASSLAGDSSYGYTF. As DNA, the CDR3 is TGTGCCAGCAGCTTGGCGGGGGACAGCAGCTATGGCTACACCTTC.

The chain links TRBV4-1 to TRBJ2-7; 7 nucleotides agree with TRBD2. The CDR3 covers 15 residues. Losses at the gene ends were 3 bases for V and 0 bases for J; bases not matched to a gene: 5. Per germline, CDR1 MGHRA and CDR2 YSYEKL. In DNA, the CDR3 is TGCGCCAGCAGCCATTTGCGGGGGACCTCCTACGAGCAGTACTTC. Translating gives CASSHLRGTSYEQYF.

The V gene is TRBV5-1, the J gene TRBJ1-4; 9 bases line up with TRBD1. The CDR3 consists of 14 residues. Trimming cost V 0 bases and J 7 bases; bases outside gene matches: 1. CDR1 is SGHRS, CDR2 YFSETQ, per germline. The CDR3 sequence: CASSLDRGREKLFF. As DNA, the CDR3 is TGCGCCAGCAGCTTGGACAGGGGGCGTGAAAAACTGTTTTTT.

The CDR3 sequence is CASSQRSVAGIPTGELFF. The CDR3 DNA follows: TGTGCCAGCAGCCAAAGATCGGTAGCGGGTATACCCACCGGGGAGCTGTTTTTT. J is TRBJ2-2 and V is TRBV3-1 (or the pseudogene TRBV3-2); 7 positions agree with TRBD2. This CDR3 is built from 18 residues. V shed 2 bases, J shed 4 bases, and the junction held 13 bases outside the gene matches. Germline V CDR1 and CDR2: LGHDT, YNNKEL (reference sequence).

The chain links TRBV2 to TRBJ1-2, with a weak D call TRBD1 (6 bases). V lost 6 bases and J lost 4, with 15 bases in between. Germline CDR1 reads SNHLY; CDR2 reads FYNNEI. There are 14 residues in the CDR3. CDR3 protein: CASSPSGVGYGYTF. CDR3 in DNA: TGTGCCAGCAGCCCCTCAGGGGTGGGCTATGGCTACACCTTC. Together with reference TRBV2 and TRBJ1-2, the CDR3 gives the full variable domain: EPEVTQTPSHQVTQMGQEVILRCVPISNHLYFYWYRQILGQKVEFLVSFYNNEISEKSEIFDDQFSVERPDGSNFTLKIRSTKLEDSAMYFCASSPSGVGYGYTFGSGTRLTVV.